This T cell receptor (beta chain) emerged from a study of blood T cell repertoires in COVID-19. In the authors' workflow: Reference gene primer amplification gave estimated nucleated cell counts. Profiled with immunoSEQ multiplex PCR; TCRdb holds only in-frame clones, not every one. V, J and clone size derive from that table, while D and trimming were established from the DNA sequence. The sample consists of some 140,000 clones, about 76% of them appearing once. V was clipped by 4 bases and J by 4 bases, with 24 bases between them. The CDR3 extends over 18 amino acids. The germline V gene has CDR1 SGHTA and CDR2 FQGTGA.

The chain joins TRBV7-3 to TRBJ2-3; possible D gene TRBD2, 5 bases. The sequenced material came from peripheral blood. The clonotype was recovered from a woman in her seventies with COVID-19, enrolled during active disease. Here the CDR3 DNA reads TGTGCCAGCAGCTCCCATAAGCAGCGGATCCGGGCGGCAGATACGCAGTATTTT. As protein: CASSSHKQRIRAADTQYF.